The rows below give T cell receptor beta chains drawn from one sample of a study of B cell selection in AIRE deficiency. Libraries were prepared by immunoSEQ multiplex PCR; TCRdb keeps only in-frame clonotypes and omits some of them. Of some 24,000 clones in the sample, 95% to 98% are singletons; the top ten hold less than 0.25%. Sequencing was performed on CD4+CD127+ conventional T cells sorted from PBMCs. These receptors were taken from a human donor in good health. Each CDR3 is given with its conserved first and last residue. D genes are given only for firm matches. Part of the rows lack a size; the others show once, few, many or a class for expanded clones.

V	size	D	J	CDR3	DNA
TRBV18	NA	NA	TRBJ2-1	CASSPPAPPSSYNEQFF	TGTGCCAGCTCACCACCGGCGCCTCCGAGCTCCTACAATGAGCAGTTCTTC
TRBV7-2	NA	TRBD2	TRBJ2-1	CASSSRDSGSAYNEQFF	TGTGCCAGCAGCTCCAGGGATAGCGGGAGCGCCTACAATGAGCAGTTCTTC
TRBV28	NA	TRBD1	TRBJ2-7	CASTPGQGYEQYF	TGTGCCAGCACCCCGGGACAGGGTTACGAGCAGTACTTC
TRBV4-1	NA	TRBD2	TRBJ2-2	CASSQAALAGDVGELFF	TGCGCCAGCAGCCAAGCTGCACTAGCGGGTGATGTCGGGGAGCTGTTTTTT
TRBV2	NA	TRBD2	TRBJ2-5	CASREVETQYF	TGTGCCAGCCGGGAGGTAGAGACCCAGTACTTC
TRBV28	NA	TRBD1	TRBJ1-2	CASSPLRQGSYGYTF	TGTGCCAGCAGCCCACTCCGACAGGGGAGCTATGGCTACACCTTC
TRBV7-2	NA	TRBD2	TRBJ2-7	CASSLAAGAGEQYF	TGTGCCAGCAGCTTAGCAGCGGGAGCTGGCGAGCAGTACTTC
TRBV4-1	NA	NA	TRBJ2-7	CASSPEGGPISYEQYF	TGCGCCAGCAGCCCAGAGGGGGGGCCTATCTCCTACGAGCAGTACTTC
TRBV7-9	NA	NA	TRBJ1-4	CASSLGTVATNEKLFF	TGTGCCAGCAGCTTAGGGACGGTTGCAACTAATGAAAAACTGTTTTTT
TRBV11-3	NA	NA	TRBJ2-7	CASSPERRREQYF	TGTGCCAGCAGCCCCGAAAGGAGGCGCGAGCAGTACTTC
TRBV28	once	TRBD1	TRBJ2-7	CASSLPGQGASKQYF	TGTGCCAGCAGTTTACCGGGACAGGGGGCATCGAAGCAGTACTTC
TRBV30	NA	NA	TRBJ2-4	CAWSVGGRNIQYF	TGTGCCTGGAGTGTTGGGGGCAGAAACATTCAGTACTTC
TRBV6-4	NA	TRBD2	TRBJ2-3	CASRPLAGGTDTQYF	TGTGCCAGCAGGCCACTAGCGGGAGGAACAGATACGCAGTATTTT
TRBV14	NA	TRBD2	TRBJ2-3	CASSPGGYFTDTQYF	TGTGCCAGCAGCCCCGGGGGGTATTTCACAGATACGCAGTATTTT
TRBV19	NA	NA	TRBJ2-3	CASSIKLTDTQYF	TGTGCCAGTAGTATCAAGCTCACAGATACGCAGTATTTT
TRBV10-2	NA	TRBD2	TRBJ2-1	CASKELAGGPYNEQFF	TGCGCCAGCAAGGAACTAGCGGGAGGGCCCTACAATGAGCAGTTCTTC
TRBV5-4	NA	TRBD2	TRBJ2-5	CASSPLGTSGQETQYF	TGTGCCAGCAGCCCGCTTGGGACTAGCGGACAAGAGACCCAGTACTTC
TRBV27	NA	TRBD2	TRBJ2-5	CASSFSGTRGRETQYF	TGTGCCAGCAGTTTCTCCGGGACTAGGGGTCGAGAGACCCAGTACTTC
TRBV9	NA	TRBD2	TRBJ2-5	CASSKSTSQYQETQYF	TGTGCCAGCTCTAAATCGACTAGCCAGTACCAAGAGACCCAGTACTTC
TRBV7-9	NA	NA	TRBJ1-1	CASSLPGGGVTEAFF	TGTGCCAGCAGCCTGCCGGGGGGCGGAGTGACTGAAGCTTTCTTT
TRBV5-4	NA	TRBD2	TRBJ2-1	CASSLPGLSGRPSNNEQFF	TGTGCCAGCAGCTTACCCGGACTAAGCGGGAGGCCTTCAAACAATGAGCAGTTCTTC
TRBV5-5	NA	NA	TRBJ1-1	CASSHVTGGYRLISTEAFF	TGTGCCAGCAGCCACGTCACCGGGGGGTATCGTTTGATTAGTACTGAAGCTTTCTTT
TRBV7-9	NA	NA	TRBJ1-1	CASSLGRNTEAFF	TGTGCCAGCAGCTTGGGGAGGAACACTGAAGCTTTCTTT
TRBV7-3	NA	NA	TRBJ2-2	CASSLLPGTNTGELFF	TGTGCCAGCAGCTTACTCCCGGGTACGAACACCGGGGAGCTGTTTTTT
TRBV7-2	NA	TRBD1	TRBJ1-6	CASSLAGQGAGSPLHF	TGTGCCAGCAGCTTAGCGGGACAGGGGGCAGGTTCACCCCTCCACTTT
TRBV5-1	NA	NA	TRBJ2-1	CASSLSSRVGNEQFF	TGCGCCAGCAGCTTGAGTAGTCGGGTAGGGAATGAGCAGTTCTTC
TRBV7-3	NA	TRBD2	TRBJ2-5	CASSLSSGRIGLRETQYF	TGTGCCAGCAGCTTATCTAGCGGGAGAATAGGGCTTCGAGAGACCCAGTACTTC
TRBV2	NA	NA	TRBJ1-1	CASRPRDTNTEAFF	TGTGCCAGCAGACCTCGGGACACAAACACTGAAGCTTTCTTT
TRBV7-9	NA	TRBD1	TRBJ2-7	CASSTTDRAYEQYF	TGTGCCAGCAGCACTACTGACAGGGCCTACGAGCAGTACTTC
TRBV27	NA	NA	TRBJ2-1	CASRTSNGEQFF	TGTGCCAGCAGAACCTCCAACGGGGAGCAGTTCTTC
TRBV6-5	NA	NA	TRBJ1-5	CASSSKNGHRNQPQHF	TGTGCCAGCAGTTCCAAAAACGGACATAGAAATCAGCCCCAGCATTTT
TRBV2	NA	NA	TRBJ1-2	CASSTDFNYGYTF	TGTGCCAGTTCGACAGATTTTAACTATGGCTACACCTTC
TRBV6-1	NA	NA	TRBJ1-2	CASTQGGNYGYTF	TGTGCCAGCACCCAGGGTGGGAACTATGGCTACACCTTC
TRBV5-4	NA	TRBD1	TRBJ2-3	CASRRQGSGTDTQYF	TGTGCCAGCAGAAGACAGGGGTCGGGCACAGATACGCAGTATTTT
TRBV9	NA	TRBD2	TRBJ2-3	CASSVGGSGRETDTQYF	TGTGCCAGCAGCGTAGGAGGTAGCGGGAGAGAGACAGATACGCAGTATTTT
TRBV6-5	once	NA	TRBJ1-2	CASSYSGARSYGYTF	TGTGCCAGCAGTTACTCGGGGGCGCGGAGCTATGGCTACACCTTC
TRBV7-2	NA	NA	TRBJ2-2	CASSLRPGNTGELFF	TGTGCCAGCAGCTTAAGACCCGGGAACACCGGGGAGCTGTTTTTT